A selection of T cell receptor beta chains follows, all from one sample in a study of blood T cell repertoires in COVID-19. The repertoire was sequenced with immunoSEQ multiplex PCR; TCRdb's copy has only in-frame clones and lacks some. The table records over 60,000 clones, about nine tenths of them present only once. The sequenced material came from peripheral blood. Receptors originate from a man between 70 and 80 years old with active or convalescent COVID-19. CDR3s include the opening cysteine and the closing phenylalanine or tryptophan. Fields, in order: D gene, V gene, clone size, J gene, CDR3 protein, CDR3 DNA. A D gene is named only where the DNA matches it firmly. A clone size is listed for some rows: how often the clone was seen (once, few, many), or a class if it is expanded.

NA	TRBV6-5	NA	TRBJ1-1	CASSKQRNTEAFF	TGTGCCAGCAGTAAACAGAGGAACACTGAAGCTTTCTTT
TRBD1	TRBV2	NA	TRBJ2-7	CASSLTGVYEQYF	TGTGCCAGCAGTCTGACAGGGGTCTACGAGCAGTACTTC
TRBD2	TRBV5-1	NA	TRBJ2-7	CASSFSGGSVYEQYF	TGCGCCAGCAGCTTTTCTGGCGGGAGTGTTTACGAGCAGTACTTC
NA	TRBV10-3	NA	TRBJ2-7	CAIRGTGYEQYF	TGTGCCATCAGAGGGACTGGCTACGAGCAGTACTTC
NA	TRBV18	NA	TRBJ2-3	CASSSRGVRDTQYF	TGTGCCAGCTCATCCAGGGGCGTCAGGGATACGCAGTATTTT
NA	TRBV28	NA	TRBJ1-2	CASSTGLGGYTF	TGTGCCAGCAGTACAGGGCTAGGCGGCTACACCTTC
NA	TRBV29-1	NA	TRBJ2-7	CSVLTAYEQYF	TGCAGCGTCTTAACAGCCTACGAGCAGTACTTC
NA	TRBV9	NA	TRBJ2-1	CASSRSVNEQFF	TGTGCCAGCAGCAGAAGCGTCAATGAGCAGTTCTTC
NA	TRBV4-1	NA	TRBJ1-1	CASSQDFREAFF	TGCGCCAGCAGCCAAGATTTCAGGGAAGCTTTCTTT
NA	TRBV6-5	NA	TRBJ1-6	CASSPGLDNSPLHF	TGTGCCAGCAGCCCAGGGTTGGATAATTCACCCCTCCACTTT
TRBD2	TRBV5-1	NA	TRBJ2-7	CASSLASLAGGREQYF	TGCGCCAGCAGCTTGGCCAGCCTAGCGGGAGGAAGAGAGCAGTACTTC
NA	TRBV10-3	NA	TRBJ2-2	CAISETPTVNTGELFF	TGTGCCATCAGTGAGACCCCTACAGTTAACACCGGGGAGCTGTTTTTT
NA	TRBV10-3	many	TRBJ2-5	CATRTAGERTAQYF	TGTGCCACCCGTACTGCTGGGGAGCGGACGGCCCAGTACTTC
NA	TRBV30	NA	TRBJ1-6	CAWSPWGTDNSPLHF	TGTGCCTGGAGTCCCTGGGGGACTGATAATTCACCCCTCCACTTT
TRBD2	TRBV2	NA	TRBJ2-1	CASRLAGGQVGDEQFF	TGTGCCAGCAGACTAGCGGGAGGGCAAGTCGGGGATGAGCAGTTCTTC
NA	TRBV6-5	NA	TRBJ2-7	CASIPQGGAQYF	TGTGCCAGCATCCCCCAGGGGGGCGCGCAGTACTTC
NA	TRBV5-6	NA	TRBJ2-1	CASSLEGEGSRNEQFF	TGTGCCAGCAGCTTGGAAGGAGAAGGAAGCCGGAATGAGCAGTTCTTC
NA	TRBV6-2/TRBV6-3	NA	TRBJ2-7	CASSFLARSSYEQYF	TGTGCCAGCAGTTTTCTAGCCCGATCCTCCTACGAGCAGTACTTC
NA	TRBV6-5	NA	TRBJ1-2	CASRPLDRNNGYTF	TGTGCCAGCAGACCTTTAGACAGGAACAATGGCTACACCTTC
TRBD2	TRBV5-1	NA	TRBJ2-2	CASSPSGRNTGELFF	TGCGCCAGCTCCCCTAGCGGGAGGAACACCGGGGAGCTGTTTTTT
NA	TRBV28	NA	TRBJ1-1	CASTQGFLNTEAFF	TGTGCCAGCACGCAGGGCTTCCTGAACACTGAAGCTTTCTTT
NA	TRBV19	NA	TRBJ1-2	CASSTERGSAYGYTF	TGTGCCAGTAGTACCGAAAGAGGTTCTGCCTATGGCTACACCTTC
TRBD2	TRBV12-3/TRBV12-4	NA	TRBJ2-1	CASTWGSGDEQFF	TGTGCCAGCACTTGGGGAAGCGGGGATGAGCAGTTCTTC
NA	TRBV28	once	TRBJ1-2	CASRLNAGFSYTF	TGTGCCAGCAGGTTAAACGCAGGATTCAGCTACACCTTC
NA	TRBV6-5	NA	TRBJ2-7	CASRGMGASYEQYF	TGTGCCAGCAGGGGCATGGGGGCCTCCTACGAGCAGTACTTC
NA	TRBV5-1	once	TRBJ2-4	CASSLDQGRIQYF	TGCGCCAGCAGCTTGGATCAGGGGCGCATTCAGTACTTC
TRBD2	TRBV5-1	NA	TRBJ2-7	CASSGTSGNSYEQYF	TGCGCCAGCAGCGGGACTAGCGGGAACTCCTACGAGCAGTACTTC
TRBD1	TRBV4-2	NA	TRBJ2-3	CASSRLEGAAITDTQYF	TGTGCCAGCAGTCGGCTAGAGGGGGCTGCAATCACAGATACGCAGTATTTT
NA	TRBV19	NA	TRBJ1-2	CASTRSSSGYTF	TGTGCCAGTACCCGTTCGTCGAGCGGCTACACCTTC
NA	TRBV11-2	NA	TRBJ2-1	CASSSQRGLNEQFF	TGTGCCAGCAGCAGCCAGCGAGGTCTCAATGAGCAGTTCTTC
TRBD2	TRBV19	NA	TRBJ2-4	CASSRLAGENIQYF	TGTGCCAGTAGTCGGCTAGCGGGGGAAAACATTCAGTACTTC
NA	TRBV3-1/TRBV3-2	NA	TRBJ1-6	CASSHTQYNSPLHF	TGTGCCAGCAGCCATACACAGTATAATTCACCCCTCCACTTT
NA	TRBV9	once	TRBJ2-1	CASSLGSGTYLNEQFF	TGTGCCAGCAGCTTGGGATCCGGGACTTATCTGAATGAGCAGTTCTTC
NA	TRBV19	once	TRBJ1-2	CASSIAGDNYGYTF	TGTGCCAGTAGTATAGCGGGGGATAACTATGGCTACACCTTC
NA	TRBV7-2	once	TRBJ1-1	CASSLDSRGRPEAFF	TGTGCCAGCAGCTTAGACTCGCGGGGACGGCCTGAAGCTTTCTTT
TRBD2	TRBV19	NA	TRBJ2-1	CASSKRTSGRGNEQFF	TGTGCCAGTAGTAAAAGGACTAGCGGGAGGGGAAATGAGCAGTTCTTC
TRBD2	TRBV3-1/TRBV3-2	NA	TRBJ2-1	CASGLAGTYYNEQFF	TGTGCCAGCGGACTAGCGGGGACCTACTACAATGAGCAGTTCTTC
NA	TRBV29-1	NA	TRBJ1-2	CSVEDSGSYGYTF	TGCAGCGTTGAAGATTCGGGGTCCTATGGCTACACCTTC
TRBD2	TRBV18	NA	TRBJ2-1	CASSPPVSASGSDEQFF	TGTGCCAGCTCACCACCGGTGTCGGCTAGCGGGAGTGATGAGCAGTTCTTC
NA	TRBV5-4	NA	TRBJ2-1	CASSPGEASYNEQFF	TGTGCCAGCAGCCCTGGGGAGGCGTCCTACAATGAGCAGTTCTTC
NA	TRBV24-1	NA	TRBJ1-6	CATSDSSARGPLHF	TGTGCCACCAGTGATTCCTCAGCTAGAGGACCCCTCCACTTT
TRBD1	TRBV10-3	NA	TRBJ2-7	CAISDPGQGSYEQYF	TGTGCCATCAGTGATCCGGGACAGGGCTCCTACGAGCAGTACTTC
NA	TRBV5-1	NA	TRBJ1-5	CASSHSGGANQPQHF	TGCGCCAGCAGCCATTCGGGGGGGGCCAATCAGCCCCAGCATTTT
NA	TRBV28	NA	TRBJ2-3	CASSPGGSTDTQYF	TGTGCCAGCAGCCCGGGTGGGAGTACAGATACGCAGTATTTT
TRBD1	TRBV30	NA	TRBJ1-2	CAWSATWTGNYGYTF	TGTGCCTGGAGTGCCACCTGGACAGGGAACTATGGCTACACCTTC
NA	TRBV20-1	NA	TRBJ1-1	CSADLLGGAFF	TGCAGTGCTGACCTCCTGGGGGGAGCTTTCTTT
NA	TRBV27	NA	TRBJ2-6	CASQILPPQGDGANVLTF	TGTGCCAGCCAAATTCTACCCCCACAGGGAGATGGGGCCAACGTCCTGACTTTC
NA	TRBV5-1	once	TRBJ1-1	CASSWRWQKGNTEAFF	TGCGCCAGCAGCTGGAGGTGGCAAAAGGGGAACACTGAAGCTTTCTTT
NA	TRBV7-2	NA	TRBJ2-7	CASSLGSERYEQYF	TGTGCCAGCAGCTTGGGTAGCGAACGCTACGAGCAGTACTTC
TRBD1	TRBV9	NA	TRBJ1-5	CASSAGQGDQPQHF	TGTGCCAGCAGCGCGGGACAGGGTGATCAGCCCCAGCATTTT
TRBD1	TRBV18	NA	TRBJ1-4	CASSSGQADEKLFF	TGTGCCAGCTCGTCTGGACAGGCTGATGAAAAACTGTTTTTT
TRBD2	TRBV7-2	NA	TRBJ2-1	CASSKTGTSYNEQFF	TGTGCCAGCAGCAAAACCGGGACTAGCTACAATGAGCAGTTCTTC